This T cell receptor (beta chain) derives from a study of Graves' ophthalmopathy and Graves' hyperthyroidism. General study points: Ophthalmopathy progression cases were predicted by the model with 70% to 71% sensitivity and 72.22% specificity. The blood repertoire also included most expanded thyroid clonotypes above 0.001 frequency. A 13-signature model separated ophthalmopathy from stable hyperthyroidism, about 90% sensitivity, around 78% specificity.

New diagnoses, under 2 months' duration, and ages 18 to 65 characterized the hyperthyroidism patients. Scientists amplified the TCR beta CDR3 regions from RNA transcripts. First-round RT-PCR employed HTBI primers, with a second-round multiplex PCR after it. MiXCR was run by TCRdb on the multiplex PCR reads, yielding one entry per CDR3 protein. The sample shows a few hundred thousand distinct CDR3 sequences, roughly 17% of them seen only once. Germline lookup yields CDR1 MDHEN and CDR2 SYDVKM. Trimming cost V 3 bases and J 5 bases, with 4 bases left between them. The CDR3 spans 11 residues. Many counts were recorded for this clonotype. Its specificity is unknown.

Specimen: peripheral blood. The V gene is TRBV28, the J gene TRBJ1-2; D is ambiguous. The origin of this receptor is an adult woman with stable Graves' hyperthyroidism. As DNA, the CDR3 is TGTGCCAGCAGTTTTTTATATGGCTACACCTTC. The encoded protein is CASSFLYGYTF.